This T cell receptor (beta chain) was observed in a study of cytomegalovirus exposure and HLA in healthy donors. Findings and limits, study-wide: According to the study, 150 to 200 TCR beta chains were cytomegalovirus-associated. The dataset shows that most TCR sequences were rare, while some public TCRs occurred in many donors. Reports showed the classifier diagnosing cytomegalovirus status with high specificity and sensitivity.

The repertoire was sequenced with immunoSEQ multiplex PCR; TCRdb's copy has only in-frame clones and lacks some. The sample lists about 84,000 clones, roughly 91% seen once, with roughly 2.1% in the top ten. This CDR3 comprises 22 residues. CDR1 and CDR2 (germline): KGHSH, LQKENI. Trimming removed 2 bases from V and 0 bases from J, with 32 bases in between. A remark on this clone: Its antigen remains unknown.

The donors were in the approximately 120-subject validation cohort, distinct from the approximately 670-subject first cohort. Specimen: PBMCs. The receptor's source is a man aged 25-40 years in good health and CMV-seronegative. V and J are TRBV18 and TRBJ2-7; maybe TRBD1 (5 bases). The CDR3, as DNA: TGTGCCAGCTCACCAACAGGTTACCCGGTAAATTTGATGAGTCGGAGCTCCTACGAGCAGTACTTC. It codes for CASSPTGYPVNLMSRSSYEQYF.